This passage covers 7 T cell receptor beta chains from one sample sequenced in a study of early T cells in non-severe SARS-CoV-2 infection. One entry per CDR3 protein results from TCRdb running MiXCR on the 5' RACE reads. The repertoire holds around 84,000 distinct CDR3 sequences, with over 10% as singletons. The specimen sequenced was whole blood. The receptor source for this set is an adult who was a healthcare worker with PCR-confirmed SARS-CoV-2 infection or an uninfected control (not recorded which).

This clonotype was seen at least ten times. V and J are TRBV20-1 and TRBJ1-1, with TRBD1 as a possible D gene (5 bases). The CDR3 consists of 14 residues. Deletions cut 3 bases from V and 2 bases from J, with 13 bases between. From germline, CDR1 is DFQATT and CDR2 SNEGSKA (reference sequence). The CDR3 loop reads CSASNSQVNTEAFF. In DNA, the CDR3 is TGCAGTGCTAGCAACTCACAGGTAAACACTGAAGCTTTCTTT.

This clonotype was seen ten or more times. J is TRBJ2-1 and V is TRBV7-9; D unresolved. Germline V gene sequence: CDR1 SEHNR, CDR2 FQNEAQ (reference sequence). Deletions cut 5 bases from V and 7 bases from J, with 9 bases between. The CDR3 is 12 amino acids. CDR3 bases: TGTGCCAGCAGCCTCCCTTTTAATGAGCAGTTCTTC. Translation: CASSLPFNEQFF. Drawing the rest from reference TRBV7-9 and TRBJ2-1, the complete variable domain is DTGVSQNPRHKITKRGQNVTFRCDPISEHNRLYWYRQTLGQGPEFLTYFQNEAQLEKSRLLSDRFSAERPKGSFSTLEIQRTEQGDSAMYLCASSLPFNEQFFGPGTRLTVL.

The CDR3 here is CSVKYGNTEAFF. The CDR3 DNA reads as TGCAGTGTGAAATACGGGAACACTGAAGCTTTCTTT. This sequence joins TRBV20-1 and TRBJ1-1; D is unresolved. The CDR3 sequence is 12 residues long. V was cut by 7 bases and J by 1 base, with 10 bases left in between. Germline CDR1 and CDR2: DFQATT and SNEGSKA (reference sequence).

The chain links TRBV6-1 to TRBJ2-3; D gene unclear. The V gene lost 2 bases and the J gene lost 2 bases, with 11 bases spanning the gap. The CDR3 is 15 residues long. The V gene's germline CDR1 is MNHNS and CDR2 SASEGT. CDR3 protein: CASSELGHLTDTQYF. The CDR3 DNA sequence: TGTGCCAGCAGTGAATTAGGCCACCTCACAGATACGCAGTATTTT.

V is TRBV10-2 and J is TRBJ2-1; tentative D call: TRBD2 (6 bases). The CDR3 spans 15 residues. Germline assignment: CDR1 WSHSY and CDR2 SAAADI. V gave up 0 bases and J gave up 4 bases, with 10 bases separating them. The CDR3 sequence: CASSESTRVYNEQFF. CDR3 DNA: TGCGCCAGCAGTGAGTCGACTAGAGTTTACAATGAGCAGTTCTTC.

This clonotype was recorded many times. This chain connects TRBV13 to TRBJ2-5; TRBD1 aligns across 8 bases. From germline, CDR1 is PRHDT and CDR2 FYEKMQ (reference sequence). The CDR3 totals 15 residues. The V and J ends lost 0 bases and 5 bases, in that order; junction bases with no gene match: 5. The CDR3 DNA reads as TGTGCCAGCAGCTTAGGGCAGGGGGCAGGCGAGACCCAGTACTTC. It yields the protein CASSLGQGAGETQYF.

This clonotype was seen many times. The chain employs TRBV28 and TRBJ1-2; possibly TRBD1 for D (6 bases). V was shortened by 6 bases and J by 3 bases, with 14 bases between the two germline ends. Germline V gives CDR1 MDHEN, CDR2 SYDVKM. The CDR3 is made up of 14 amino acids. The CDR3, as DNA: TGTGCCAGCAGAGGTGACAGGTCCGACTATGGCTACACCTTC. It encodes CASRGDRSDYGYTF.